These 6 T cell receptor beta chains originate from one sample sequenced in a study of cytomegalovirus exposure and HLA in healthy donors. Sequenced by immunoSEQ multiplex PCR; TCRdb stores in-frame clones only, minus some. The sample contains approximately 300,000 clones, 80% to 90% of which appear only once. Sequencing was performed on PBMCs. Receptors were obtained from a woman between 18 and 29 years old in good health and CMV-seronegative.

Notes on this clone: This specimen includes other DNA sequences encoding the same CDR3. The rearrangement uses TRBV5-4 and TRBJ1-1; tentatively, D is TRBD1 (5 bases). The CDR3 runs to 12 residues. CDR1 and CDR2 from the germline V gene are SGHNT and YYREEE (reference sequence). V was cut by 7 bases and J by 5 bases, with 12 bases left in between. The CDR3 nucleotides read TGTGCCAGCTCCCCGGGGGGGACTGAAGCTTTCTTT. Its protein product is CASSPGGTEAFF.

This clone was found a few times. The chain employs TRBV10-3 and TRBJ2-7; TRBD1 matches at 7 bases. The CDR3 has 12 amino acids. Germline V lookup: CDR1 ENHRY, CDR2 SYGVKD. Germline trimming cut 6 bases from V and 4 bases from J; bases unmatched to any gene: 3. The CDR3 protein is CAISDRAYEQYF. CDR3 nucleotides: TGTGCCATCAGCGACAGGGCTTACGAGCAGTACTTC.

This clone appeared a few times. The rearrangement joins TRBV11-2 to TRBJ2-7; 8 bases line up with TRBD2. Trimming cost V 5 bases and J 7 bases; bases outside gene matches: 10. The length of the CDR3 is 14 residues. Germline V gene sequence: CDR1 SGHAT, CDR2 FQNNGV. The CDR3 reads CASSQYSGGGEQYF. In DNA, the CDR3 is TGTGCCAGCAGCCAATACAGCGGGGGAGGGGAGCAGTACTTC.

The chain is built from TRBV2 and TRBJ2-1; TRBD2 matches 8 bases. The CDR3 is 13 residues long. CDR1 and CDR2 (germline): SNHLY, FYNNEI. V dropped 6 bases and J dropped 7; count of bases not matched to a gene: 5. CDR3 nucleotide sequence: TGTGCCAGCAGCCCGGGGGGGCATAATGAGCAGTTCTTC. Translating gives CASSPGGHNEQFF.

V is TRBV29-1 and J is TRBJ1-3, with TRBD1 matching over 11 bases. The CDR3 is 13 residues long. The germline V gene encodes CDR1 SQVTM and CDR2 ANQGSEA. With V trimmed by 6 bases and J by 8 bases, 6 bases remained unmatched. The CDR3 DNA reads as TGCAGCGTAAGGACAGGGGGCGCGGACACCATATATTTT. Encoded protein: CSVRTGGADTIYF.

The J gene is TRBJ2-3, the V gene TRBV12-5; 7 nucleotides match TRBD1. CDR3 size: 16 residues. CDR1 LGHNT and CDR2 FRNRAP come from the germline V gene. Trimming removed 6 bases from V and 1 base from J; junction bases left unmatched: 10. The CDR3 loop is CASGSGQDGRTDTQYF. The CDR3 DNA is TGTGCTAGTGGCTCAGGACAGGACGGGCGCACAGATACGCAGTATTTT.